This TCR beta chain was identified during a study of beta chain features in type 1 diabetes. This clone was seen a few times. What it recognizes is unknown. As every portion of the isolated RNA was reverse transcribed, the sequencing read expressed TCRB transcripts. Sequencing was performed with immunoSEQ multiplex PCR; in TCRdb, only in-frame clones are kept and a portion is missing. The sample holds about 270,000 clones, less than 15% seen once. Study-wide results and caveats: Type 1 diabetes patients had moderately but significantly shorter TCRB CDR3s in all four CD4+ subsets. Whatever favoring of shorter templates PCR might show would apply equally to patients and controls.

The clonotype originates from a middle-aged woman in good health. The sequencing sample was made of naive CD4+ T cells from blood.

The CDR3 DNA reads TGTGCCAGCAGTTCGTGGACAACGAACACCGGGGAGCTGTTTTTT. Amino acids: CASSSWTTNTGELFF. This chain connects TRBV6-5 to TRBJ2-2, with D possibly matching TRBD1 (5 bases). V was cut by 4 bases and J by 0 bases, with 9 bases left in between. The CDR3 has 15 amino acids. Germline CDR1 and CDR2: MNHEY and SVGAGI.